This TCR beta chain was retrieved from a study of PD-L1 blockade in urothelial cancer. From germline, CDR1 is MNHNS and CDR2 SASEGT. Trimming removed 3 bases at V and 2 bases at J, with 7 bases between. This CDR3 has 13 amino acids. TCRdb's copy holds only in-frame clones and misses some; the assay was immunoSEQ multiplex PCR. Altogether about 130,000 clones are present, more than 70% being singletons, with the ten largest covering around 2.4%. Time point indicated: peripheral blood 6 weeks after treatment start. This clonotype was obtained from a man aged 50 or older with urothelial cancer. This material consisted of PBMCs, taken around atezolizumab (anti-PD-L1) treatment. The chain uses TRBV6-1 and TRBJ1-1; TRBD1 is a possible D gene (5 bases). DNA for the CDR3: TGTGCCAGCAGTGATAGGGGAAACACTGAAGCTTTCTTT. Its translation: CASSDRGNTEAFF.